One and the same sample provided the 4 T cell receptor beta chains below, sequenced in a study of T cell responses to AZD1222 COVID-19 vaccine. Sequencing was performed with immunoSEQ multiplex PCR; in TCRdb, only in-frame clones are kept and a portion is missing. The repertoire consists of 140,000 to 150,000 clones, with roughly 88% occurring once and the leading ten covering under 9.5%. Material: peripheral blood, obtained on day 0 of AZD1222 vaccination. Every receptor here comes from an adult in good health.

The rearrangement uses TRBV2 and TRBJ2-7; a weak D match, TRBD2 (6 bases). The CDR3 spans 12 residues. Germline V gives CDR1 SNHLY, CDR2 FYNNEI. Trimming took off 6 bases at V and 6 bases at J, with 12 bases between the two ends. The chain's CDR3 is CASSARGGEQYF. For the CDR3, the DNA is TGTGCCAGCAGCGCGCGGGGAGGCGAGCAGTACTTC.

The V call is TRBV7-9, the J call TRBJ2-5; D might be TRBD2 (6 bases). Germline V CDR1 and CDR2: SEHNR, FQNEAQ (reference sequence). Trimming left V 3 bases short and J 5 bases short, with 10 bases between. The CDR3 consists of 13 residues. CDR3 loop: CASSFGGGETQYF. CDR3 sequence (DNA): TGTGCCAGCAGCTTCGGTGGGGGGGAGACCCAGTACTTC. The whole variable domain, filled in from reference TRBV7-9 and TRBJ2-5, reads DTGVSQNPRHKITKRGQNVTFRCDPISEHNRLYWYRQTLGQGPEFLTYFQNEAQLEKSRLLSDRFSAERPKGSFSTLEIQRTEQGDSAMYLCASSFGGGETQYFGPGTRLLVL.

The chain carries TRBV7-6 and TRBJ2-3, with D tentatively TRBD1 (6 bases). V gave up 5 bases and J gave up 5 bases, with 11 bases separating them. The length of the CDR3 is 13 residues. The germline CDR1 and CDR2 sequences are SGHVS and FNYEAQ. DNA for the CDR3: TGTGCCAGCAGCCCCTGGGGGCGAGATACGCAGTATTTT. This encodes CASSPWGRDTQYF.

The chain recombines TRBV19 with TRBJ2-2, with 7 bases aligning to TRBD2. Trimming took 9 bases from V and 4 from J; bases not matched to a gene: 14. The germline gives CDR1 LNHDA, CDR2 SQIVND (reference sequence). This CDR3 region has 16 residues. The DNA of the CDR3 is TGTGCCAGCCGAGATCCCGGCGGGAGTTTCACCGGGGAGCTGTTTTTT. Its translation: CASRDPGGSFTGELFF.